These 9 T cell receptor beta chains were all obtained from the same sample, sequenced in a study of read filtering for tumor transcriptome and immune sequencing. The library was built from about 400 ng RNA with molecular barcoded adaptors for alpha/delta and beta/gamma chains. MiXCR, run by TCRdb on the reads, gives a single entry per CDR3 protein. The table lists fewer than 50,000 distinct CDR3 sequences, about an eighth of them singletons. The specimen was a population of CD138-negative cells sorted from bone marrow. The receptors originated from a donor at least 40 years old with multiple myeloma.

The sample holds many counts of this clonotype. The chain couples TRBV12-5 to TRBJ1-1; D remains ambiguous. Germline V gene sequence: CDR1 LGHNT, CDR2 FRNRAP. V dropped 2 bases and J dropped 0 bases, with 7 bases sitting between them. The CDR3 length is 14 residues. CDR3 coding DNA: TGTGCTAGTGGTTTGCCCACAATGAACACTGAAGCTTTCTTT. It translates to CASGLPTMNTEAFF.

Concerning this clonotype: Germline is not matched at one junction end, which may reflect a read error. V gene TRBV6-5 combines with J gene TRBJ2-5; TRBD1 is a possible D gene (6 bases). Germline CDR1 reads MNHEY; CDR2 reads SVGAGI. The CDR3 runs 16 residues. The CDR3 sequence: CASCYSRARGQETQYF. The CDR3, as DNA: TGTGCCAGCTGTTACTCGAGGGCCAGGGGCCAAGAGACCCAGTACTTC.

In its sample, this clonotype ranks as medium-sized (0.01 to 0.1%). This chain links TRBV23-1 with TRBJ2-1; possible D gene TRBD2, 6 bases. TRBV23-1 is an open reading frame whose function is uncertain. The V end was cut by 8 bases, the J end by 5 bases, with 25 bases between. This CDR3 region has 17 residues. The CDR3 DNA is TGCGCCAGCCGTCGGCGCCCGAGGATAGCGGTAAACAATGAGCAGTTCTTC. As protein: CASRRRPRIAVNNEQFF.

This clonotype has at least ten counts. The conserved final phenylalanine or tryptophan is absent from the CDR3, which likely points to a read error. No DNA is shown, since the ends of the CDR3 on it are uncertain; the CDR3 is the one TCRdb lists. The rearrangement links TRBV25-1 to TRBJ2-7; the table's D call TRBD2 went unverified against the DNA. Counting both end residues, the CDR3 totals 10 amino acids. The germline CDR1 and CDR2 sequences are MGHDK and SYGVNS. CDR3 protein: CASSEGNSEA.

The sample holds many counts of this clonotype. Since a much larger clone is just one base distant, this may be a read error. The chain links TRBV7-8 to TRBJ2-1, with D unresolved. Trimming shortened V by 8 bases and J by 7 bases, and 12 bases separated the two germline ends. Germline V gene data show CDR1 as SGHVS and CDR2 as FQNEAQ. CDR3 length equals 12 residues. The CDR3 is CASGWLENEQFF. The CDR3 DNA sequence: TGTGCCAGCGGCTGGCTAGAGAATGAGCAGTTCTTC. Supplemented by reference TRBV7-8 and TRBJ2-1, the full variable domain reads GAGVSQSPRYKVAKRGQDVALRCDPISGHVSLFWYQQALGQGPEFLTYFQNEAQLDKSGLPSDRFFAERPEGSVSTLKIQRTQQEDSAVYLCASGWLENEQFFGPGTRLTVL.

In its sample, this clonotype is medium-sized (0.01 to 0.1%). This chain joins TRBV2 and TRBJ2-1; possible D gene TRBD2, 6 bases. Germline CDR1 is SNHLY and CDR2 is FYNNEI. V was trimmed by 5 bases and J by 6 bases, leaving 17 bases between them. This CDR3 is built from 15 residues. DNA for the CDR3: TGTGCCAGCAGTCGGGACGGGGGTTTTCTCAATGAGCAGTTCTTC. It codes for CASSRDGGFLNEQFF.

This clonotype was detected many times. The V gene is TRBV12-3 or TRBV12-4, the J gene TRBJ2-7, with a possible D match to TRBD1 (6 bases). There are 14 residues in the CDR3. V was pared by 6 bases and J by 0 bases, with 12 bases between. Here the CDR3 DNA reads TGTGCCAGCAGACCCAGGGGAAACTCCTACGAGCAGTACTTC. Amino acids: CASRPRGNSYEQYF.

This clonotype appeared a few times. This may stem from a read error, because a much larger clone lies one nucleotide away. This chain connects TRBV10-3 to TRBJ2-6, with D possibly TRBD1 on 6 matching bases. CDR1 is ENHRY, CDR2 SYGVKD, per germline. CDR3 length: 15 amino acids. The CDR3 loop reads CAISLDRSGADVLTF. The CDR3 DNA reads TGTGCCATCAGCCTCGACAGGAGTGGGGCCGACGTCCTGACTTTC.

This clonotype showed up many times. The chain uses TRBV20-1 and TRBJ2-5; weak D call: TRBD1 (6 bases). The CDR3 extends over 13 amino acids. Trimming stripped 6 bases from V and 1 base from J, with 12 bases between. Germline-derived CDR1 and CDR2 are DFQATT and SNEGSKA (reference sequence). The CDR3 spells CSAPGTIQETQYF. CDR3 sequence (DNA): TGCAGTGCCCCCGGGACAATCCAAGAGACCCAGTACTTC.